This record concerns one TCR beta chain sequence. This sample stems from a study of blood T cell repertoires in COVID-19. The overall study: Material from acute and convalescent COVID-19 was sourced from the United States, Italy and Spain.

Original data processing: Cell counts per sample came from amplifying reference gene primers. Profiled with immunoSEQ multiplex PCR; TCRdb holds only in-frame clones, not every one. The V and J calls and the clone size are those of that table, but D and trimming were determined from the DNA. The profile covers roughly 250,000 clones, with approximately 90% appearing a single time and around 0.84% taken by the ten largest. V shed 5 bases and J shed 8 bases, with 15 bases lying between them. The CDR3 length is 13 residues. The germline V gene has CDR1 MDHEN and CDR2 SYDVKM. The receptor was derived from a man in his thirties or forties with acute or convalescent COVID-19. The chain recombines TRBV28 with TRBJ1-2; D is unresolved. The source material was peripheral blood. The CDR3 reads CASSDRTSGGYTF. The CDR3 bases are TGTGCCAGCAGTGACCGGACCTCGGGAGGCTACACCTTC.